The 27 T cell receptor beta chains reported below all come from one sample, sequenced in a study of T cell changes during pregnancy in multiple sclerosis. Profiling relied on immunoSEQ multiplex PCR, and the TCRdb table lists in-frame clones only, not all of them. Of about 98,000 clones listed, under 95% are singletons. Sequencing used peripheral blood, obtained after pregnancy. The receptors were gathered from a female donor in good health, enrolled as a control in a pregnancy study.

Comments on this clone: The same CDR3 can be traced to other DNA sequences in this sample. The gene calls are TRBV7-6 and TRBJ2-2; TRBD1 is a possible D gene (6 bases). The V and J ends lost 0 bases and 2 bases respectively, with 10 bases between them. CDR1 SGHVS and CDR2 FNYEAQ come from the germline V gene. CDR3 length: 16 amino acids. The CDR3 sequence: CASSLAGGANTGELFF. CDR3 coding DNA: TGTGCCAGCAGCTTAGCTGGGGGCGCCAACACCGGGGAGCTGTTTTTT.

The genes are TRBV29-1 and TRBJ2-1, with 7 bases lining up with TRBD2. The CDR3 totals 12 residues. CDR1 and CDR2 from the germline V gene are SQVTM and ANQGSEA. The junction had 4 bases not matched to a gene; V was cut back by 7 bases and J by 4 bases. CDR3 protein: CSAFGGYNEQFF. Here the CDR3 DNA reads TGCAGCGCTTTCGGGGGGTACAATGAGCAGTTCTTC.

The DNA for the CDR3 is TGTGCCAGCAGTCCTGACAGGACGATTAGCAATCAGCCCCAGCATTTT. Protein sequence: CASSPDRTISNQPQHF. The chain recombines TRBV27 with TRBJ1-5, with a weak D call TRBD1 (6 bases). CDR3 length equals 16 residues. V was cut by 5 bases and J by 0 bases, with 14 bases left in between. The germline V gene encodes CDR1 MNHEY and CDR2 SMNVEV (reference sequence).

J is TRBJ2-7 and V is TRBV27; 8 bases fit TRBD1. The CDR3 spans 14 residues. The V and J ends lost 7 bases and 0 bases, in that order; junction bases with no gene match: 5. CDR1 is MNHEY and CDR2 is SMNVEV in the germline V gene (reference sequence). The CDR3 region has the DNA TGTGCCAGCACCACAGGGGGGAGCTCCTACGAGCAGTACTTC. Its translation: CASTTGGSSYEQYF.

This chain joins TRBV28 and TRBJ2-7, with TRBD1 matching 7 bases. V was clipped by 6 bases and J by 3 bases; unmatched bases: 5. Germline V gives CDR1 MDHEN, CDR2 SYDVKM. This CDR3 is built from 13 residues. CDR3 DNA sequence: TGTGCCAGCAGGGCAGGGGGTCGCTACGAGCAGTACTTC. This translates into CASRAGGRYEQYF.

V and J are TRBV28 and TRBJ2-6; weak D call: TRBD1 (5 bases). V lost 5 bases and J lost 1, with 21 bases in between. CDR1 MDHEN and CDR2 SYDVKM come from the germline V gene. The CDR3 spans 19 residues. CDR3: CASSPLFTGPASGANVLTF. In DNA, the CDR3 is TGTGCCAGCAGTCCCCTTTTTACAGGCCCGGCGTCTGGGGCCAACGTCCTGACTTTC.

The CDR3 loop reads CASSLGPLTLSYNEQFF. CDR3 DNA sequence: TGTGCCAGCAGCTTAGGCCCACTGACACTCTCCTACAATGAGCAGTTCTTC. This chain connects TRBV11-1 to TRBJ2-1; D not resolved. CDR1 and CDR2 from the germline V gene are SGHAT and FQDESV (reference sequence). The CDR3 covers 17 residues. V lost 1 base and J 0 bases, leaving 13 bases between the germline ends.

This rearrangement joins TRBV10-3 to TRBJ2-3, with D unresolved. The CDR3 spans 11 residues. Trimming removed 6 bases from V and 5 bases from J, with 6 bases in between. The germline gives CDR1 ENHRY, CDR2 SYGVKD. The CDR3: CAISEQDTQYF. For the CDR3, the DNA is TGTGCCATCAGCGAACAAGATACGCAGTATTTT.

As DNA, the CDR3 is TGTGCCAGCAGCTGGACAGTCACAGATACGCAGTATTTT. This sequence encodes CASSWTVTDTQYF. The chain is built from TRBV7-9 and TRBJ2-3; D perhaps matches TRBD1 (6 bases). The V end was cut by 4 bases, the J end by 2 bases, with 7 bases between. The CDR3 has 13 amino acids. Germline V lookup: CDR1 SEHNR, CDR2 FQNEAQ (reference sequence).

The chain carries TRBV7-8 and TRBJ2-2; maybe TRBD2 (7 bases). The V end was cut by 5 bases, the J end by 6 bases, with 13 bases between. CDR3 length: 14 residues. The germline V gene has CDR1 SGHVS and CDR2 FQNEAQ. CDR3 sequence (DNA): TGTGCCAGCAGCAAAGGGGGGGGGCCCGGGGAGCTGTTTTTT. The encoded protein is CASSKGGGPGELFF.

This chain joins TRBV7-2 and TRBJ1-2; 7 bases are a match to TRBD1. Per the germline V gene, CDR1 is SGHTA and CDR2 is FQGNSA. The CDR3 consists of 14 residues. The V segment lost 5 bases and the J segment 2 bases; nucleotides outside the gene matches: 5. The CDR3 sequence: CASSPSRGNYGYTF. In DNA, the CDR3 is TGTGCCAGCAGCCCATCCAGGGGGAACTATGGCTACACCTTC.

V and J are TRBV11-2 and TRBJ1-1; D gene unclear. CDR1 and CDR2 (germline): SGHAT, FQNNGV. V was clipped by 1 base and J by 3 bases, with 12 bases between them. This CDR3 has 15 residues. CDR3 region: CASSLGPGADTEAFF. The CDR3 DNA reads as TGTGCCAGCAGCTTAGGCCCGGGTGCGGACACTGAAGCTTTCTTT.

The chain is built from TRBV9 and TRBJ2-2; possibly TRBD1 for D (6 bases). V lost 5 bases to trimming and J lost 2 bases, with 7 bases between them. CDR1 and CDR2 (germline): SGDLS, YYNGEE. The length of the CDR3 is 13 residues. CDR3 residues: CASRQGNTGELFF. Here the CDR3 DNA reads TGTGCCAGCAGACAGGGAAACACCGGGGAGCTGTTTTTT. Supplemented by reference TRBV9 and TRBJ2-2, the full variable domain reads DSGVTQTPKHLITATGQRVTLRCSPRSGDLSVYWYQQSLDQGLQFLIQYYNGEERAKGNILERFSAQQFPDLHSELNLSSLELGDSALYFCASRQGNTGELFFGEGSRLTVL.

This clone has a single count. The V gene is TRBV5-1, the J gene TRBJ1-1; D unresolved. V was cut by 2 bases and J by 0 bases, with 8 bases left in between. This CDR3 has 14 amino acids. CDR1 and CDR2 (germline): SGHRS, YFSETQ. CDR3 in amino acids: CASSFDTLNTEAFF. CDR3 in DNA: TGCGCCAGCAGCTTCGACACACTGAACACTGAAGCTTTCTTT.

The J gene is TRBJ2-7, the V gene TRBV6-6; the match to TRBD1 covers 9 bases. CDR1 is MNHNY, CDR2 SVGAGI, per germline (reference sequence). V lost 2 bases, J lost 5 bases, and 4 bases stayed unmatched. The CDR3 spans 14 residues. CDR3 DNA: TGTGCCAGCAGTTACGGGACAGGGTACCACGAGCAGTACTTC. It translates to CASSYGTGYHEQYF.

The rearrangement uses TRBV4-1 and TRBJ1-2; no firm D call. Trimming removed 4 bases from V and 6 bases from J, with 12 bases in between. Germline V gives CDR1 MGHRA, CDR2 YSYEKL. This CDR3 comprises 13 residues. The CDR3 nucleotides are TGCGCCAGCAGCCTCCAGGATAGAAATGGCTACACCTTC. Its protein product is CASSLQDRNGYTF.

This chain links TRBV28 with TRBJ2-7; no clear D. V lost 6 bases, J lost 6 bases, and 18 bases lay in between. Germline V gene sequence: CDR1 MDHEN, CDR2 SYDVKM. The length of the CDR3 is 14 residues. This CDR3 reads CASRLLQGSPEQYF. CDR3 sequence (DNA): TGTGCCAGCAGACTCCTTCAAGGTAGCCCCGAGCAGTACTTC.

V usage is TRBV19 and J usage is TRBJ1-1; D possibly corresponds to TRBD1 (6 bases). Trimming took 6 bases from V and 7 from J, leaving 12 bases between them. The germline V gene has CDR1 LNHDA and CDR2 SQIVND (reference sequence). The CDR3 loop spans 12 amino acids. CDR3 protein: CASRYRDGEAFF. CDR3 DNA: TGTGCCAGTAGATACAGGGACGGTGAAGCTTTCTTT.

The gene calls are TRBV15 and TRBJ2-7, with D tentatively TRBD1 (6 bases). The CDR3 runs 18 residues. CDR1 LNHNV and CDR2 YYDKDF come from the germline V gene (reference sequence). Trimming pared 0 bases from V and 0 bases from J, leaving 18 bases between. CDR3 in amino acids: CATSRDPVGTPGSYEQYF. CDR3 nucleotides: TGTGCCACCAGCAGAGACCCGGTGGGGACACCAGGCTCCTACGAGCAGTACTTC.

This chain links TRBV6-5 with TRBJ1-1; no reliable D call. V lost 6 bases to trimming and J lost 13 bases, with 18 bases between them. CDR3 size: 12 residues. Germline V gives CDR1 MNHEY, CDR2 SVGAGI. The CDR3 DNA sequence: TGTGCCAGCAGCCGTGACCGGAGTCGGGTTTTCTTT. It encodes CASSRDRSRVFF.

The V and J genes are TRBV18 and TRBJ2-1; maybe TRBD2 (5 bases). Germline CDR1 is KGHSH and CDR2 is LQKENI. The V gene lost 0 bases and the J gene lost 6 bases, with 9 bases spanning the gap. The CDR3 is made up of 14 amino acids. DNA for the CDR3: TGTGCCAGCTCACCACCGTCCACTAGCAATGAGCAGTTCTTC. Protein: CASSPPSTSNEQFF.

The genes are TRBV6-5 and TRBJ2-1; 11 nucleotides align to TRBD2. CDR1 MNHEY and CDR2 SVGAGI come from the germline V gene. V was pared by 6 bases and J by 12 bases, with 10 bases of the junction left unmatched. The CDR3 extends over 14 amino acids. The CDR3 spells CASSLAGGPLWQFF. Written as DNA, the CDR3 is TGTGCCAGCAGCTTAGCGGGAGGGCCTTTATGGCAGTTCTTC.

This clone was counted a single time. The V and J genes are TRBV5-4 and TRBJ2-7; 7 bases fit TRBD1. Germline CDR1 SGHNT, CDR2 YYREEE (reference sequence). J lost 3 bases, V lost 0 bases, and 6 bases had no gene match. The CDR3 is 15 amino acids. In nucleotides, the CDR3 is TGTGCCAGCAGCTTGGAGGGACAGAGGAACTACGAGCAGTACTTC. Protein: CASSLEGQRNYEQYF.

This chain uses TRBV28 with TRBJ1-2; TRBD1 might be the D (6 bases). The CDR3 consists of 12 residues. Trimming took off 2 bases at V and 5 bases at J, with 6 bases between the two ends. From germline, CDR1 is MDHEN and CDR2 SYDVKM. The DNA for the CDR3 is TGTGCCAGCAGTTTAAGGGGGTATGGCTACACCTTC. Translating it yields CASSLRGYGYTF.

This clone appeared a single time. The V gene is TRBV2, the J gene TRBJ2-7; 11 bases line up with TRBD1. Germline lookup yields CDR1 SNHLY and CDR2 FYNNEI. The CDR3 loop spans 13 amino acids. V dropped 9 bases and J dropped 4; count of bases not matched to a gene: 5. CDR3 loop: CASVGTGGYEQYF. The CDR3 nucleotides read TGTGCCAGTGTCGGGACAGGGGGTTACGAGCAGTACTTC. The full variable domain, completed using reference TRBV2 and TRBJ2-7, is EPEVTQTPSHQVTQMGQEVILRCVPISNHLYFYWYRQILGQKVEFLVSFYNNEISEKSEIFDDQFSVERPDGSNFTLKIRSTKLEDSAMYFCASVGTGGYEQYFGPGTRLTVT.

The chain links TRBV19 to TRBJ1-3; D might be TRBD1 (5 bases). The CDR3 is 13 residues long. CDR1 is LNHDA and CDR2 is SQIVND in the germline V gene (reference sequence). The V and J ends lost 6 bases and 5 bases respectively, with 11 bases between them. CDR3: CASSLTVRNTIYF. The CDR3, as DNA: TGTGCCAGTAGCCTGACAGTCCGAAACACCATATATTTT.

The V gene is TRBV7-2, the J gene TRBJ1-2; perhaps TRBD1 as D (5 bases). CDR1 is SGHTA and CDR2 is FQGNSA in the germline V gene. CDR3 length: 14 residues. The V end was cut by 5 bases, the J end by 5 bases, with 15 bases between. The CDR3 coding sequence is TGTGCCAGCAGCCGAGCAGGGCAGACTTATGGCTACACCTTC. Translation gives CASSRAGQTYGYTF.